This entry lists 24 T cell receptor beta chains sequenced from one sample in a study of T cell repertoires in cytomegalovirus infection. One entry per CDR3 protein, called by TCRdb with MiXCR from the reads. The sample yields 200,000 to 300,000 distinct CDR3 sequences, roughly an eighth seen once. Sequenced sample: PBMCs. Source of these receptors: a human donor in good health (CMV status not recorded). Some clones in this sample may be carry-over from other donors' samples.

The chain joins TRBV29-1 to TRBJ2-3, with 8 bases matching TRBD2. The V segment lost 4 bases and the J segment 1 base; nucleotides outside the gene matches: 10. This CDR3 comprises 16 residues. Germline V gene data show CDR1 as SQVTM and CDR2 as ANQGSEA. CDR3 nucleotide sequence: TGCAGCGTTGGAGGACTAGCCTTCGGGGGCACAGATACGCAGTATTTT. This encodes CSVGGLAFGGTDTQYF.

This clonotype was counted between two and nine times. V and J are TRBV29-1 and TRBJ2-1, with 7 nucleotides matching TRBD2. V gave up 8 bases and J gave up 3 bases; unmatched junction bases: 4. The CDR3 is 12 residues long. The germline gives CDR1 SQVTM, CDR2 ANQGSEA. The CDR3 region is CSPRDYYNEQFF. DNA for the CDR3: TGCAGCCCCAGGGACTACTACAATGAGCAGTTCTTC.

Many counts were recorded for this clonotype. The chain uses TRBV6-2 or TRBV6-3 and TRBJ2-1; the match to TRBD2 covers 11 bases. Germline V gene lookup returns CDR1 MNHEY and CDR2 SVGEGT. This CDR3 is built from 20 residues. V lost 4 bases, J lost 9 bases, and 23 bases stayed unmatched. CDR3 amino acids: CASSSLRTSGHTQRVTEQFF. CDR3 nucleotides: TGTGCCAGCAGTTCCCTCCGGACTAGCGGGCATACCCAAAGGGTAACTGAGCAGTTCTTC.

This clonotype was recorded at least ten times. V usage is TRBV7-2 and J usage is TRBJ1-5, with D unresolved. V lost 1 base and J 7 bases, leaving 5 bases between the germline ends. CDR1 and CDR2 (germline): SGHTA, FQGNSA. CDR3 size: 12 residues. CDR3 residues: CASSLDVQPQHF. CDR3 coding DNA: TGTGCCAGCAGCTTAGATGTCCAGCCCCAGCATTTT.

This clonotype was counted between two and nine times. The V and J genes are TRBV14 and TRBJ2-1; D could derive from TRBD1 or TRBD2 (5 bases each). Deletions cut 3 bases from V and 3 bases from J, with 9 bases between. CDR3 size: 14 residues. CDR1 is SGHDN and CDR2 is FVKESK in the germline V gene. Here the CDR3 reads CASSHRDHYNEQFF. The CDR3 DNA sequence: TGTGCCAGCAGCCATCGGGACCACTACAATGAGCAGTTCTTC.

This clonotype has at least ten counts. The chain recombines TRBV6-2 or TRBV6-3 with TRBJ2-7; D unclear. The germline V gene encodes CDR1 MNHEY and CDR2 SVGEGT. This CDR3 is 12 amino acids long. V gave up 2 bases and J gave up 3 bases, with 5 bases separating them. CDR3 in DNA: TGTGCCAGCAGTTACGATTACTACGAGCAGTACTTC. It codes for CASSYDYYEQYF.

In its sample, this clonotype was seen many times. The chain recombines TRBV7-3 with TRBJ1-5; D gene ambiguous. Between the trimmed V and J ends, which lost 0 bases and 3 bases, there was a span of 3 bases. The CDR3 runs 13 residues. The germline V gene has CDR1 SGHTA and CDR2 FQGTGA. For the CDR3, the DNA is TGTGCCAGCAGCTTAACAGTCAATCAGCCCCAGCATTTT. Translating it yields CASSLTVNQPQHF.

V usage is TRBV29-1 and J usage is TRBJ2-6, with TRBD1 matching over 7 bases. CDR1 and CDR2 from the germline V gene are SQVTM and ANQGSEA. V dropped 4 bases and J dropped 2; count of bases not matched to a gene: 2. CDR3 length: 14 amino acids. For the CDR3, the DNA is TGCAGCGTTGTTACAGGGGCTGGGGCCAACGTCCTGACTTTC. Its translation: CSVVTGAGANVLTF.

The J gene is TRBJ2-1, the V gene TRBV6-2 or TRBV6-3; 9 nucleotides line up with TRBD1. V lost 7 bases and J lost 6; bases outside the gene matches: 10. The CDR3 loop spans 15 amino acids. Germline values: CDR1 MNHEY, CDR2 SVGEGT. CDR3 bases: TGTGCCAGCATTAGGCTGGGGACAGGGTTCAATGAGCAGTTCTTC. Its translation: CASIRLGTGFNEQFF.

The rearrangement joins TRBV25-1 to TRBJ2-5, with 8 bases that match TRBD1. V lost 0 bases to trimming and J lost 5 bases; unmatched junction nucleotides: 8. CDR3 length: 16 amino acids. CDR1 and CDR2 (germline): MGHDK, SYGVNS. The CDR3, as DNA: TGTGCCAGCAGTGAATATCGGACAGGGTTTATGGAGACCCAGTACTTC. Amino acid sequence: CASSEYRTGFMETQYF.

This clonotype was detected ten times or more. The gene calls are TRBV7-8 and TRBJ2-5, with TRBD2 matching 12 bases. CDR3 length equals 16 residues. Per germline, CDR1 SGHVS and CDR2 FQNEAQ. Unmatched junction bases numbered 10, after V lost 4 bases and J lost 7 bases. CDR3 region: CASSSIWTSGDRTQYF. Here the CDR3 DNA reads TGTGCCAGCAGCTCAATATGGACTAGCGGGGATAGGACCCAGTACTTC.

V and J are TRBV6-1 and TRBJ1-2, with unresolved D. This CDR3 has 16 amino acids. V lost 6 bases, J lost 7 bases, and 24 bases lay in between. The V gene's germline CDR1 is MNHNS and CDR2 SASEGT. This CDR3 reads CASRAYTGPGISGYTF. The CDR3 bases are TGTGCCAGCAGAGCTTACACCGGCCCGGGCATATCTGGCTACACCTTC.

This clonotype was seen at least ten times. The chain combines TRBV7-8 with TRBJ2-2, with no clear D. This CDR3 has 16 residues. Trimming took 2 bases from V and 1 from J, leaving 11 bases between them. Germline-derived CDR1 and CDR2 are SGHVS and FQNEAQ. CDR3 nucleotide sequence: TGTGCCAGCAGCTTATACGCCGGTGGGAACACCGGGGAGCTGTTTTTT. Encoded protein: CASSLYAGGNTGELFF.

The chain combines TRBV7-9 with TRBJ1-1; D gene ambiguous. The germline V gene has CDR1 SEHNR and CDR2 FQNEAQ (reference sequence). V was shortened by 2 bases and J by 4 bases, with 11 bases between the two germline ends. The CDR3 consists of 14 residues. The CDR3 loop reads CASSLRPSFTEAFF. The CDR3 DNA reads TGTGCCAGCAGCTTACGACCATCTTTCACTGAAGCTTTCTTT.

This clonotype appeared many times. This rearrangement joins TRBV6-5 to TRBJ2-2; possible D gene TRBD2, 5 bases. V was clipped by 2 bases and J by 9 bases, with 7 bases between them. This CDR3 region has 12 residues. The germline V gene has CDR1 MNHEY and CDR2 SVGAGI. The CDR3: CASSYAGRELFF. DNA of the CDR3: TGTGCCAGCAGTTACGCGGGCAGGGAGCTGTTTTTT.

This clonotype was detected ten times or more. The chain combines TRBV28 with TRBJ2-5; 15 bases map to TRBD2. CDR3 size: 18 residues. Per germline, CDR1 MDHEN and CDR2 SYDVKM. After removal of 3 bases from V and 4 bases from J, the junction contained 9 bases not matched to a gene. Written as DNA, the CDR3 is TGTGCCAGCAGTTTGCGAGGACTAGCGGGAGGGCCGGGAGAGACCCAGTACTTC. The encoded protein is CASSLRGLAGGPGETQYF.

This clonotype showed up many times. This chain joins TRBV7-2 and TRBJ2-7; D perhaps matches TRBD1 (5 bases). Germline V CDR1 and CDR2: SGHTA, FQGNSA. The germline V and J ends were trimmed by 1 base and 5 bases, with 15 bases remaining between them. The CDR3 length is 15 residues. The CDR3, as DNA: TGTGCCAGCAGCTTAGTGGGCAGGGCCCCCCACGAGCAGTACTTC. This translates into CASSLVGRAPHEQYF.

This clonotype was seen at least ten times. V gene TRBV7-3 combines with J gene TRBJ2-3; 7 bases line up with TRBD2. The CDR3 length is 18 residues. J lost 6 bases, V lost 5 bases, and 20 bases had no gene match. CDR1 and CDR2 from the germline V gene are SGHTA and FQGTGA. CDR3 region: CASSPLPGGPSGADTQYF. As DNA, the CDR3 is TGTGCCAGCAGCCCCCTCCCCGGCGGGCCTAGCGGCGCGGATACGCAGTATTTT.

This clonotype has ten or more counts. V and J are TRBV19 and TRBJ2-1, with TRBD2 matching over 12 bases. CDR1 LNHDA and CDR2 SQIVND come from the germline V gene (reference sequence). This CDR3 region has 15 residues. The V segment lost 5 bases and the J segment 10 bases; nucleotides outside the gene matches: 9. The CDR3 loop is CASSVTSGSIEEQFF. CDR3 coding DNA: TGTGCCAGTAGTGTGACTAGCGGGAGTATTGAAGAGCAGTTCTTC.

The CDR3 DNA follows: TGTGCCAGCAGCCCCCGCGGCGGGATACAAGAGACCCAGTACTTC. Translating gives CASSPRGGIQETQYF. The chain joins TRBV5-5 to TRBJ2-5; TRBD2 is a possible D gene (6 bases). Deletions cut 4 bases from V and 2 bases from J, with 15 bases between. CDR3 length: 15 residues. The germline CDR1 and CDR2 sequences are SGHKS and YYEKEE (reference sequence).

This clonotype appeared many times. This chain joins TRBV28 and TRBJ2-6; D may match TRBD1 or TRBD2 (5 bases each). V gave up 6 bases and J gave up 4 bases, with 13 bases separating them. Germline-derived CDR1 and CDR2 are MDHEN and SYDVKM. The length of the CDR3 is 15 residues. The CDR3 nucleotides read TGTGCCAGCAGAGCCCCGGGGCCCGGGGCCAACGTCCTGACTTTC. Translated: CASRAPGPGANVLTF. The full variable domain, rest sourced from reference TRBV28 and TRBJ2-6, is DVKVTQSSRYLVKRTGEKVFLECVQDMDHENMFWYRQDPGLGLRLIYFSYDVKMKEKGDIPEGYSVSREKKERFSLILESASTNQTSMYLCASRAPGPGANVLTFGAGSRLTVL.

This rearrangement joins TRBV20-1 to TRBJ2-7; tentatively, D is TRBD2 (7 bases). The CDR3 runs 16 residues. Germline V gene sequence: CDR1 DFQATT, CDR2 SNEGSKA (reference sequence). V shed 1 base and J shed 6 bases, with 22 bases lying between them. The CDR3 region is CSARGGGALRTFEQYF. In DNA form, the CDR3 reads TGCAGTGCTAGAGGAGGGGGGGCCTTAAGGACCTTCGAGCAGTACTTC.

This clonotype was counted many times. The V and J genes are TRBV7-2 and TRBJ2-7; no clear D. Germline CDR1 reads SGHTA; CDR2 reads FQGNSA. Trimming cost V 2 bases and J 7 bases, with 12 bases left between them. This CDR3 contains 13 residues. This CDR3 is CASSLRLRSEQYF. CDR3 nucleotide sequence: TGTGCCAGCAGCTTACGACTTCGGAGTGAGCAGTACTTC.

This sequence joins TRBV7-9 and TRBJ2-2; no clear D gene. The CDR3 runs 15 residues. V lost 6 bases and J 3 bases, leaving 14 bases between the germline ends. Germline V gene sequence: CDR1 SEHNR, CDR2 FQNEAQ (reference sequence). The CDR3 DNA follows: TGTGCCAGCAGACGGGCCGGAACGGACACCGGGGAGCTGTTTTTT. Protein: CASRRAGTDTGELFF.